The T cell receptor (beta chain) described here comes from a study of cytomegalovirus exposure and HLA in healthy donors. With regard to this clone: Its target is not known.

PCR amplification relied on 60 Vbeta primers (plus 13 Jbeta primers). The authors' processing: In a later analysis, of 80 million to 90 million unique beta chains, about 10 million appeared in at least two donors. The protocol was immunoSEQ multiplex PCR, while the TCRdb copy is restricted to in-frame clones and leaves out a portion. The V and J calls and the clone size are those of that table, but D and trimming were determined from the DNA. The sample lists approximately 100,000 clones, about 70% occurring once. The CDR3 spans 12 residues. Germline values: CDR1 MNHEY, CDR2 SVGAGI. V was shortened by 5 bases and J by 13 bases, with 12 bases between the two germline ends. Study results and limitations: Analyses of presence and absence presupposed an approximately uniform sequencing depth across donors. TCR beta sequences numbering 15,000 to 20,000 were associated with HLA alleles at 0.05 false discovery rate in a later analysis.

This chain uses TRBV6-5 with TRBJ1-6, with D unresolved. The receptor was derived from a woman aged 40 to 50 in good health and CMV-seronegative. Sequenced: PBMCs. This CDR3 is CASSSRNLPLHF. In DNA form, the CDR3 reads TGTGCCAGCAGTAGCCGCAATCTGCCCCTCCACTTT.